This note documents a single TCR beta chain sequence. The data were taken from a study of blood T cell repertoires in COVID-19. Study as a whole: PBMCs, B-cell-depleted T cells, or T cells provided the cDNA or gDNA that made up the material.

Trimming left V 0 bases short and J 1 base short, with 13 bases between. The CDR3 consists of 16 residues. The germline V gene encodes CDR1 SGDLS and CDR2 YYNGEE. TCRdb keeps only in-frame clones here, not all; method: immunoSEQ multiplex PCR. The top ten clones hold roughly 6.8% of a sample with approximately 230,000 clones, 88% of them seen once. The sequencing input was peripheral blood. The rearrangement links TRBV9 to TRBJ2-5, with D tentatively TRBD2 (7 bases). The TCR comes from a woman aged 25 to 39 with COVID-19, enrolled during active disease. CDR3 coding DNA: TGTGCCAGCAGCGTAGGAGGGGGGGGCCGCCAAGAGACCCAGTACTTC. Encoded protein: CASSVGGGGRQETQYF.